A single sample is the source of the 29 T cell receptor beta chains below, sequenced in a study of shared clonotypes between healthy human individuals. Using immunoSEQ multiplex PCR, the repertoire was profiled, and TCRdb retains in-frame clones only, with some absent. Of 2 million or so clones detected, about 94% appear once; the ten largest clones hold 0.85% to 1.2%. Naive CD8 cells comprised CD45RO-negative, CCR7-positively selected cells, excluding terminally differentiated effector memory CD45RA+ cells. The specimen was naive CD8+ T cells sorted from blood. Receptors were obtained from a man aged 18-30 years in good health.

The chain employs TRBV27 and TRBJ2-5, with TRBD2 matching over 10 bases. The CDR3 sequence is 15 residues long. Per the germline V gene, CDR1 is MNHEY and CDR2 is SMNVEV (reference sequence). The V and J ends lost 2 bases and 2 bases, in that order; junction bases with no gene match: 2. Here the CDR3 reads CASSLTSGEQETQYF. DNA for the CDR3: TGTGCCAGCAGTTTAACTAGCGGGGAACAAGAGACCCAGTACTTC.

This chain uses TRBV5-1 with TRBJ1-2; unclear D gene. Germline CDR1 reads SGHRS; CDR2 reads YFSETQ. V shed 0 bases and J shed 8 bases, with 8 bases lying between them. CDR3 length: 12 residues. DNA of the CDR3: TGCGCCAGCAGCTTGGGTGACGAAGGCTACACCTTC. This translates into CASSLGDEGYTF.

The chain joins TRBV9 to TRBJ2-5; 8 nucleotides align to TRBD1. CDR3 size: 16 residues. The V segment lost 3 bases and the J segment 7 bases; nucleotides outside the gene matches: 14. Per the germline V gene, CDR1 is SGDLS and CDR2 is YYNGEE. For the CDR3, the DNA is TGTGCCAGCAGCGGACTCGGACAGGGCCCGCTTTCGACCCAGTACTTC. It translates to CASSGLGQGPLSTQYF.

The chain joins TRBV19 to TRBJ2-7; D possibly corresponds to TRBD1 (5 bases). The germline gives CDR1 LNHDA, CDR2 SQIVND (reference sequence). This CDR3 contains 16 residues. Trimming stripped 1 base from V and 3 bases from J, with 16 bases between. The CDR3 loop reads CASSIGKTALVYEQYF. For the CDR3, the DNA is TGTGCCAGTAGTATAGGAAAGACAGCTTTAGTCTACGAGCAGTACTTC.

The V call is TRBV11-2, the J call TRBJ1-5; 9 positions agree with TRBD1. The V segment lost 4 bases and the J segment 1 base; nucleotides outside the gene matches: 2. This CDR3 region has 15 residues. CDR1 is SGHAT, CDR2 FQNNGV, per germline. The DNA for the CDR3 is TGTGCCAGCAGCTCCGGACAGGGGAGCAATCAGCCCCAGCATTTT. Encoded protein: CASSSGQGSNQPQHF.

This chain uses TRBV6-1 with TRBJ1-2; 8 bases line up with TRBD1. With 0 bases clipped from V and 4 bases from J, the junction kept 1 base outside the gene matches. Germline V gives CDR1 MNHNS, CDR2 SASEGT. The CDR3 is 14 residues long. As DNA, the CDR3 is TGTGCCAGCAGTGAAGCGGGACAGGTCTATGGCTACACCTTC. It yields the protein CASSEAGQVYGYTF.

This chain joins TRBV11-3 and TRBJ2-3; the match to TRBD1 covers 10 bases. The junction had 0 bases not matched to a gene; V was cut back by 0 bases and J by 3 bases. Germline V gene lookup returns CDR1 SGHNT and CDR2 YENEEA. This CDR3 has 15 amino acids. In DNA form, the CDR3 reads TGTGCCAGCAGCTTAGAGGGACAGGGGACAGATACGCAGTATTTT. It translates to CASSLEGQGTDTQYF.

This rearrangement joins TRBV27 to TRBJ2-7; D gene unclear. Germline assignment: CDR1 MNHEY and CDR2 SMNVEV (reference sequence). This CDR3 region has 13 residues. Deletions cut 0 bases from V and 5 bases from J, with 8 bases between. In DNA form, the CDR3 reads TGTGCCAGCAGTTTATCCCTAAGGAACGAGCAGTACTTC. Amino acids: CASSLSLRNEQYF.

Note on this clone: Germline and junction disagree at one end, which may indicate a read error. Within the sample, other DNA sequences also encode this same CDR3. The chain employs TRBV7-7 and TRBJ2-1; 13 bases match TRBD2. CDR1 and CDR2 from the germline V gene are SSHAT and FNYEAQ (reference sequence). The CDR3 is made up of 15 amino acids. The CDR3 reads CASSLTSGGADEQFF. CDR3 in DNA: TGTGCTAGCAGCTTAACTAGCGGGGGGGCCGATGAGCAGTTCTTC.

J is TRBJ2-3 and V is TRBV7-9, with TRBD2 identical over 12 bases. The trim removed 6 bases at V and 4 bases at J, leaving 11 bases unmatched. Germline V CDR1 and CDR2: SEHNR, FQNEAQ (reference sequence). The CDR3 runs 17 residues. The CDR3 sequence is CASSHLTSGSQSDTQYF. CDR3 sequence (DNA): TGTGCCAGCAGTCATCTGACTAGCGGGAGCCAGTCAGATACGCAGTATTTT.

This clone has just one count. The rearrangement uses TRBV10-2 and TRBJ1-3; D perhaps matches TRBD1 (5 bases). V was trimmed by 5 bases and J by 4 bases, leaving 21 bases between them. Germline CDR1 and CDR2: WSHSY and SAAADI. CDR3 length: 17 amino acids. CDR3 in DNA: TGCGCCAGCAGTCCCCTTATAGCCGACAGTGCCGGAAACACCATATATTTT. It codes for CASSPLIADSAGNTIYF.

CDR3 nucleotide sequence: TGTGCCAGCAGTGAACTGGAAAAAGGAGCCTATAATTCACCCCTCCACTTT. Translating gives CASSELEKGAYNSPLHF. The chain combines TRBV2 with TRBJ1-6, with no clear D. CDR1 SNHLY and CDR2 FYNNEI come from the germline V gene. This CDR3 is 17 amino acids long. V shed 2 bases and J shed 2 bases, with 13 bases lying between them. The full variable domain, its missing parts supplied by reference TRBV2 and TRBJ1-6, is EPEVTQTPSHQVTQMGQEVILRCVPISNHLYFYWYRQILGQKVEFLVSFYNNEISEKSEIFDDQFSVERPDGSNFTLKIRSTKLEDSAMYFCASSELEKGAYNSPLHFGNGTRLTVT.

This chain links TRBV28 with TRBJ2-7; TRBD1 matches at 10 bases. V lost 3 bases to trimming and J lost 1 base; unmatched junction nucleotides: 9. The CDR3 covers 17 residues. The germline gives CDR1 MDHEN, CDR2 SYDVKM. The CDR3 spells CASSFVREGQGSYEQYF. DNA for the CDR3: TGTGCCAGCAGTTTTGTGAGAGAGGGACAGGGGTCCTACGAGCAGTACTTC.

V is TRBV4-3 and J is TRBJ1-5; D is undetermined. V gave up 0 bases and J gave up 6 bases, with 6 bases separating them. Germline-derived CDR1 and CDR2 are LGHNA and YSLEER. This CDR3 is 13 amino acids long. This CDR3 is CASSQDSVQPQHF. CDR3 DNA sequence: TGCGCCAGCAGCCAAGACAGCGTTCAGCCCCAGCATTTT.

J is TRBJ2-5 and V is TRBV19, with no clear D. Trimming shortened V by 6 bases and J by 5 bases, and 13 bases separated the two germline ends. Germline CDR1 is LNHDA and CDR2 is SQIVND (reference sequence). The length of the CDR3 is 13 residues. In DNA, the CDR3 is TGTGCCAGTAGAGGGTCGCCCGGCGAGACCCAGTACTTC. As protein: CASRGSPGETQYF. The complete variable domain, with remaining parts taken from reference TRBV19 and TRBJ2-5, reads DGGITQSPKYLFRKEGQNVTLSCEQNLNHDAMYWYRQDPGQGLRLIYYSQIVNDFQKGDIAEGYSVSREKKESFPLTVTSAQKNPTAFYLCASRGSPGETQYFGPGTRLLVL.

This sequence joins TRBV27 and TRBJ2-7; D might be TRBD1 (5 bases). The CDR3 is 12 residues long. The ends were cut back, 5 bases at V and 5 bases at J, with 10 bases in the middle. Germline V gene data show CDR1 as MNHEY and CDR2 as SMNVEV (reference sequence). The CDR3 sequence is CASSPTGNEQYF. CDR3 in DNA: TGTGCCAGCAGTCCTACAGGTAACGAGCAGTACTTC.

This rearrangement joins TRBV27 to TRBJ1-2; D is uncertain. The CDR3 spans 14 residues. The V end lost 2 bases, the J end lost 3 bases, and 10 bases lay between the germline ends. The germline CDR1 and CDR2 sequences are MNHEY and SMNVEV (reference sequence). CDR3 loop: CASSLNPAYYGYTF. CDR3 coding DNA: TGTGCCAGCAGTTTAAACCCAGCCTACTATGGCTACACCTTC.

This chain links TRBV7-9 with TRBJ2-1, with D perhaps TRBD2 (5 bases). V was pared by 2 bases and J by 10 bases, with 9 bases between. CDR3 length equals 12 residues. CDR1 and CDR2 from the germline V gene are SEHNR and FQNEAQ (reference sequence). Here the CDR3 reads CASSLPGEEQFF. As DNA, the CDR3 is TGTGCCAGCAGCTTACCTGGGGAGGAGCAGTTCTTC.

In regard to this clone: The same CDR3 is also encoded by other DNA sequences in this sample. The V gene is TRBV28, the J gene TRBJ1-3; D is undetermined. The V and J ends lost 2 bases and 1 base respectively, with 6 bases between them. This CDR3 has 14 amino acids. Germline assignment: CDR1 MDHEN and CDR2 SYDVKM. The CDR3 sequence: CASSLAGSGNTIYF. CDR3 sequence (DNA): TGTGCCAGCAGTTTAGCCGGGTCTGGAAACACCATATATTTT. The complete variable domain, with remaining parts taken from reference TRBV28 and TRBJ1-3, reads DVKVTQSSRYLVKRTGEKVFLECVQDMDHENMFWYRQDPGLGLRLIYFSYDVKMKEKGDIPEGYSVSREKKERFSLILESASTNQTSMYLCASSLAGSGNTIYFGEGSWLTVV.

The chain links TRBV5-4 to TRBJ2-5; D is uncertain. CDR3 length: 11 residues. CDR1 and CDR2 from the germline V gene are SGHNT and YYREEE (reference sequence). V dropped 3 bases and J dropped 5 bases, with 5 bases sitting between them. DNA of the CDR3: TGTGCCAGCAGCTCGTTTGAGACCCAGTACTTC. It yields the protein CASSSFETQYF.

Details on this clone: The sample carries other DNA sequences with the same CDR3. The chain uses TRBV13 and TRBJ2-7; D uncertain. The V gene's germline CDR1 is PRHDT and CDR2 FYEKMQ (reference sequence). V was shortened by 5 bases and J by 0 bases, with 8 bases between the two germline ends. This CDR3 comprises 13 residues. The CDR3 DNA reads TGTGCCAGCAGCCCTGGACCCTCCTACGAGCAGTACTTC. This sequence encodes CASSPGPSYEQYF.

The CDR3 nucleotides read TGTGCCAGCAGCTTGACACTAGCGGGGGAACGATACAATGAGCAGTTCTTC. It specifies CASSLTLAGERYNEQFF. The chain combines TRBV5-8 with TRBJ2-1, with 11 bases aligning to TRBD2. Trimming at V came to 1 base and at J to 4 bases, leaving 7 bases not matched to a gene. CDR3 size: 17 residues. Germline V CDR1 and CDR2: SGHTS, YDEGEE.

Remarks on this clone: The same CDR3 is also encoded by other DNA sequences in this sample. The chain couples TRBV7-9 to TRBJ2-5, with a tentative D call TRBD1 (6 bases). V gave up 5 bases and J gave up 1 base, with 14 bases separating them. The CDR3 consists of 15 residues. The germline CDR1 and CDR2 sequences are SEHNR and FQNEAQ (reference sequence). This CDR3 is CASSGRTGIQETQYF. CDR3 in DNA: TGTGCCAGCAGCGGTAGAACAGGGATCCAAGAGACCCAGTACTTC.

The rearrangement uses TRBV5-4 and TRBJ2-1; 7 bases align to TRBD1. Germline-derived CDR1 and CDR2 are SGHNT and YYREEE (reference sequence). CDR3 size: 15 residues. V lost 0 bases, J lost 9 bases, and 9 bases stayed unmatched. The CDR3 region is CASSLEVGGAGEQFF. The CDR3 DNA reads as TGTGCCAGCAGCTTGGAGGTAGGGGGCGCGGGTGAGCAGTTCTTC.

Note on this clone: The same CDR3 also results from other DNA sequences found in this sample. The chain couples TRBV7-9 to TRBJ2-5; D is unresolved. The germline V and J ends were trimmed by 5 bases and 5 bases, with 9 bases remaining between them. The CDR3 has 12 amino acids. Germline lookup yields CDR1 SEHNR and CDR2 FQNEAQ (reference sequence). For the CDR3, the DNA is TGTGCCAGCAGCCTCTATCCGGAGACCCAGTACTTC. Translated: CASSLYPETQYF.

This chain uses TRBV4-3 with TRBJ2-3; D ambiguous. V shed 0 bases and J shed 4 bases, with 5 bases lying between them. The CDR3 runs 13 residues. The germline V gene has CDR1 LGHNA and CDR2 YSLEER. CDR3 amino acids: CASSQETPDTQYF. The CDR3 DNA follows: TGCGCCAGCAGCCAAGAAACCCCAGATACGCAGTATTTT.

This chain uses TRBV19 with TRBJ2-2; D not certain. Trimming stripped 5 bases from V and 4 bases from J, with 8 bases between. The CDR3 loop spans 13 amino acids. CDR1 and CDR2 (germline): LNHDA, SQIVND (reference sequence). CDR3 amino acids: CASSPWSTGELFF. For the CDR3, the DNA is TGTGCCAGTAGTCCTTGGAGCACCGGGGAGCTGTTTTTT.

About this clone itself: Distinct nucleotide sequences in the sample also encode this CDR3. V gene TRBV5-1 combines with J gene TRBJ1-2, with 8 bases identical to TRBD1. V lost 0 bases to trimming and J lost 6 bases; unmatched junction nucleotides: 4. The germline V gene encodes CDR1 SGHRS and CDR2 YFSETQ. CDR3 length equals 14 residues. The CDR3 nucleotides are TGCGCCAGCAGCTTGGGGCAGGGGGCGCATGGCTACACCTTC. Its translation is CASSLGQGAHGYTF.

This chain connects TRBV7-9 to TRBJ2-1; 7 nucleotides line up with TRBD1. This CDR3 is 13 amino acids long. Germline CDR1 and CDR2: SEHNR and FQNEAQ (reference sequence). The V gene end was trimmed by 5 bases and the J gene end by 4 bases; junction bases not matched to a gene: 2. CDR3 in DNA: TGTGCCAGCAGCCTCAGGGGGTACAATGAGCAGTTCTTC. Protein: CASSLRGYNEQFF.